These 29 T cell receptor delta chains were all obtained from the same sample, sequenced in a study of γδ T cells in repeated Plasmodium falciparum infection. TCRdb redid the clone calls on the multiplex PCR reads with CATT. The sample includes tens of thousands of delta-chain clones, approximately 1% of them seen just once. Vgamma9/Vdelta2+ and Vdelta2-negative gammadelta T cells were flow-sorted from PBMC for bulk sequencing. Sample: gamma-delta T cells from blood. These receptors were collected from a pool of human donors (malaria-infected and uninfected, not separated).

This clone has at least ten counts. The rearrangement links TRDV2 to TRDJ1, with 7 bases aligning to TRDD3. TCRdb leaves out the J gene; it was filled in here by matching the DNA to germline. Germline CDR1 and CDR2: GEAIGNYY and EKD. The CDR3 contains 19 residues. Trimming at V came to 4 bases and at J to 0 bases, leaving 19 bases not matched to a gene. The CDR3 region has the DNA TGTGCCTGTGATACACTCCCTGGGGGCCCCTCCTTGTACACCGATAAACTCATCTTT. It encodes CACDTLPGGPSLYTDKLIF.

This clone was detected only a few times. TCRdb records a much larger clone's protein for this DNA, with a difference at residue 10 that likely arises from a read error; the protein given is the translation of the DNA. The chain carries TRDV2 and TRDJ1; 9 bases agree with TRDD3. TCRdb lists no J gene, so it was determined here by aligning the DNA to germline. Looked up from germline, CDR1 is GEAIGNYY and CDR2 is EKD. After removal of 6 bases from V and 2 bases from J, the junction contained 12 bases not matched to a gene. The CDR3 sequence is 16 residues long. The DNA of the CDR3 is TGTGCCTGTACCGGGGGATACAGTAGAGAAACCGATAAACTCATCTTT. Protein sequence: CACTGGYSRETDKLIF.

This clone was counted only a few times. This likely reflects a read error, since a far larger clone is one base away. This sample also contains other DNA sequences that code for the same CDR3. The DNA of the CDR3 is TGTGCTCTTGGGGGCTCCGGATCGATAGCACAACTCTTCTTC. It codes for CALGGSGSIAQLFF. No J gene was named, though the V gene is TRDV1. Per the germline V gene, CDR1 is TSWWSYY and CDR2 is QGS. The CDR3 totals 14 residues.

This clone came up a few times. TCRdb's listed protein matches a much larger clone and diverges from this DNA's translation at residue 3, likely through a read error; the protein shown comes from the DNA. The chain has TRDV1 and TRDJ1; 8 bases agree with TRDD3. Germline matching of the DNA provided the J gene here, since TCRdb leaves it blank. This CDR3 contains 18 residues. The germline V gene encodes CDR1 TSWWSYY and CDR2 QGS. CDR3 sequence (DNA): TGTGCTCCTGGGACACTTCCGGGAGGTGGGGGATGGAGGGATAAACTCATCTTT. Translating gives CAPGTLPGGGGWRDKLIF.

This clone was recorded a few times. The protein that TCRdb holds for this DNA derives from a much larger clone and differs from the translated DNA at residue 8, which likely indicates a read error; the protein shown here is translated from the DNA. The rearrangement links TRDV2 to TRDJ3; 7 bases are a match to TRDD3. The J gene, missing from TCRdb, was assigned here through DNA to germline matching. Germline CDR1 is GEAIGNYY and CDR2 is EKD. The CDR3 totals 18 residues. The trim removed 0 bases at V and 0 bases at J, leaving 4 bases unmatched. The CDR3 loop reads CACDTLGGSSWDTRQMFF. The CDR3 coding sequence is TGTGCCTGTGACACCCTGGGGGGCAGCTCCTGGGACACCCGACAGATGTTTTTC.

This clone was found a few times. A far larger clone differs by one base, so this is likely a read error. The same CDR3 arises from other DNA sequences in this sample as well. The chain uses TRDV1 and TRDJ1; 7 bases are shared with TRDD3. Matching the DNA to germline supplied the J gene, which TCRdb does not give. V dropped 4 bases and J dropped 4; count of bases not matched to a gene: 21. The CDR3 consists of 19 residues. CDR1 and CDR2 (germline): TSWWSYY, QGS. CDR3 DNA sequence: TGTGCTCTTGGGGGATTCGATAACTACGTACTAGGGGATATCGATAAACTCATCTTT. This encodes CALGGFDNYVLGDIDKLIF.

This clone came up many times. TCRdb pairs this DNA with a much larger clone's protein that differs at residue 4, likely a read error; the protein shown was translated from the DNA. The chain links TRDV2 to TRDJ3; TRDD3 matches at 12 bases. The J gene, absent from TCRdb, was called here by matching the DNA to germline. The V gene's germline CDR1 is GEAIGNYY and CDR2 EKD. The ends lost 5 bases at V and 2 bases at J; junction bases unmatched: 12. This CDR3 region has 20 residues. The CDR3: CACGTTELGDTPWDTRQMFF. CDR3 DNA sequence: TGTGCCTGTGGCACGACGGAACTGGGGGATACCCCCTGGGACACCCGACAGATGTTTTTC.

This clone has just a few counts. TCRdb shows a much larger clone's protein in place of this DNA's translation, and the two differ at residue 11, likely through a read error; the protein shown is translated from the DNA. J is TRDJ3 and V is TRDV2, with TRDD3 as a possible D gene (6 bases). The J gene is absent in TCRdb and was assigned here via DNA matching to germline. Germline V CDR1 and CDR2: GEAIGNYY, EKD. The CDR3 has 17 residues. The CDR3 here is CACDTVLGSWGTRQMFF. The CDR3 DNA is TGTGCCTGTGACACCGTGCTGGGCTCCTGGGGCACCCGACAGATGTTTTTC.

Of note for this clone: A far larger clone is one base from this, pointing to a likely read error. This CDR3 is also generated by other DNA sequences in the sample. The chain combines TRDV2 with TRDJ1, with D perhaps assigned TRDD2 or TRDD3 (6 bases each). TCRdb supplies no J gene; here it was assigned by aligning the nucleotide sequence to germline. Germline CDR1 and CDR2: GEAIGNYY and EKD. V was trimmed by 3 bases and J by 4 bases, leaving 26 bases between them. This CDR3 region has 18 residues. The CDR3 loop reads CACDPVLGDPTPNDKLIF. CDR3 nucleotides: TGTGCCTGTGACCCAGTACTAGGGGATCCTACCCCGAACGATAAACTCATCTTT.

Points on this clone: TCRdb attributes to this sequence the protein of a much larger clone, which differs from the DNA translation at residue 6; a read error is likely, and the protein displayed is translated from the DNA. V is TRDV2 and J is TRDJ1; D tentatively reads TRDD2 or TRDD3 (6 bases each). TCRdb supplies no J gene; here it was assigned by aligning the nucleotide sequence to germline. The germline V and J ends were trimmed by 3 bases and 4 bases, with 26 bases remaining between them. Looked up from germline, CDR1 is GEAIGNYY and CDR2 is EKD. This CDR3 is 18 amino acids long. The CDR3 region is CACDQKAFPGDGSDKLIF. The DNA for the CDR3 is TGTGCCTGTGACCAAAAGGCCTTCCCGGGGGACGGGAGCGATAAACTCATCTTT.

Judged by abundance, this clone is medium-sized. Other DNA sequences from this sample encode an identical CDR3 as well. The V and J genes are TRDV2 and TRDJ1, with TRDD3 matching over 12 bases. V lost 0 bases and J lost 2; bases outside the gene matches: 18. The CDR3 spans 21 residues. The V gene's germline CDR1 is GEAIGNYY and CDR2 EKD. The CDR3 DNA follows: TGTGCCTGTGACACCGTAACCCTCTGGGGGATACGCGAAACCCAGACCGATAAACTCATCTTT. Its protein is CACDTVTLWGIRETQTDKLIF.

In regard to this clone: TCRdb pairs this DNA with a much larger clone's protein that differs at residue 4, likely a read error; the protein shown was translated from the DNA. This rearrangement joins TRDV2 to TRDJ1; possibly TRDD3 for D (5 bases). Germline matching of the DNA provided the J gene here, since TCRdb leaves it blank. CDR3 length equals 21 residues. The V end lost 5 bases, the J end lost 2 bases, and 35 bases lay between the germline ends. Germline CDR1 GEAIGNYY, CDR2 EKD. The CDR3 sequence is CACGPPSSRGPLRRATDKLIF. DNA for the CDR3: TGTGCCTGTGGCCCCCCCTCCTCCAGGGGGCCTTTGCGACGGGCGACCGATAAACTCATCTTT.

This clone occurred a few times. TCRdb lists the protein of a much larger clone for this DNA, which differs at residue 11, so this is likely a read error; the protein given here is translated from the DNA itself. The chain combines TRDV1 with TRDJ1; TRDD3 might be the D (6 bases). No J segment appears in TCRdb, so it was assigned here by matching the sequence to germline. From germline, CDR1 is TSWWSYY and CDR2 QGS. The CDR3 is 15 residues long. This chain's CDR3 is CALGLPWGNTGKLIF. The CDR3, as DNA: TGTGCTCTTGGGCTTCCCTGGGGTAACACCGGTAAACTCATCTTT.

A note on this clone: TCRdb pairs this DNA with a much larger clone's protein that differs at residue 5, likely a read error; the protein shown was translated from the DNA. The chain is built from TRDV2 and TRDJ1; 7 nucleotides agree with TRDD3. The J gene, missing from TCRdb, was assigned here through DNA to germline matching. The germline V gene has CDR1 GEAIGNYY and CDR2 EKD. CDR3 length: 15 residues. Trimming at V came to 2 bases and at J to 5 bases, leaving 10 bases not matched to a gene. CDR3 DNA: TGTGCCTGTGACATCGTGGGGGGATCTAAAGATAAACTCATCTTT. Translating gives CACDIVGGSKDKLIF.

A few counts support this clone. Only one base separates this from a far larger clonotype, so it likely reflects a read error. DNA for the CDR3: TGCGCTCTTGGGGAGGTCGGGAGACGGACCCCGGGAAGGTACACCGATAAACTCATCTTT. Protein product: CALGEVGRRTPGRYTDKLIF. The chain carries TRDV1 and TRDJ1, with D possibly TRDD3 on 5 matching bases. No J gene is reported in TCRdb; it was inferred here by comparing the DNA with germline. The length of the CDR3 is 20 residues. Germline lookup yields CDR1 TSWWSYY and CDR2 QGS.

This clone was counted between two and nine times. TCRdb's protein, taken from a much larger clone, differs from this DNA's translation at residue 15, likely owing to a read error; the protein displayed comes from the DNA. The V gene call is TRDV2, and the J gene call is absent; the D call TRDD3 from the table was never checked on the DNA. CDR1 and CDR2 (germline): GEAIGNYY, EKD. This CDR3 has 17 residues. Here the CDR3 reads CACDSILLGDTPDKPIF. CDR3 bases: TGTGCCTGTGACTCGATTCTACTGGGGGATACCCCCGATAAACCCATCTTT.

To note about this clone: A far larger clone is off by one base, so a read error is likely. Other DNA sequences of this sample code for an identical CDR3. V usage is TRDV1 and J usage is TRDJ1, with unresolved D. CDR3 length: 15 residues. V lost 2 bases to trimming and J lost 0 bases, with 10 bases between them. The germline gives CDR1 TSWWSYY, CDR2 QGS. CDR3 in amino acids: CALGEVTPYTDKLIF. The CDR3 DNA sequence: TGTGCTCTTGGGGAAGTAACCCCTTACACCGATAAACTCATCTTT.

A word on this clone: The TCRdb protein comes from a much larger clone and disagrees with this DNA's translation at residue 3, likely due to a read error; the protein given here is derived from the DNA. This chain joins TRDV1 and TRDJ1; 7 bases agree with TRDD3. TCRdb is silent on the J gene; assignment here came from matching the DNA to germline. CDR1 TSWWSYY and CDR2 QGS come from the germline V gene. CDR3 length: 19 amino acids. The CDR3 region has the DNA TGTGCTCATGGGGGAAGACTTAAAAAGTCCCTCCGGTACACCGATAAACTCATCTTT. Its protein is CAHGGRLKKSLRYTDKLIF.

This clone was counted a few times. TCRdb's protein for this DNA is that of a much larger clone and differs from the translation at residue 10, likely a read error; the protein shown is the DNA translation. This chain joins TRDV1 and TRDJ1, with D perhaps matching TRDD3 (5 bases). TCRdb records no J gene; here it was assigned by comparing the DNA to germline. V was trimmed by 4 bases and J by 0 bases, leaving 15 bases between them. The length of the CDR3 is 16 residues. CDR1 TSWWSYY and CDR2 QGS come from the germline V gene. The CDR3 sequence: CALGVPGTLYTDKLIF. For the CDR3, the DNA is TGTGCTCTTGGGGTCCCGGGGACCCTCTACACCGATAAACTCATCTTT.

In this sample, this clone turned up a few times. A single base is all that separates this from a far larger clone, so a read error is likely. Other DNA sequences in the same sample also yield this CDR3. V is TRDV2 and J is TRDJ1; 10 nucleotides align to TRDD3. TCRdb does not report a J gene; here it was assigned by matching the DNA to germline references. V was clipped by 3 bases and J by 5 bases; unmatched bases: 17. Germline V gene lookup returns CDR1 GEAIGNYY and CDR2 EKD. The CDR3 length is 18 residues. CDR3 region: CACDQHFTGGFMADKLIF. Written as DNA, the CDR3 is TGTGCCTGTGACCAACATTTTACTGGGGGATTTATGGCTGATAAACTCATCTTT.

As for this clone: The protein TCRdb gives is from a much larger clone and does not agree with this DNA's translation at residue 6, likely a read error; the protein shown here comes from the DNA. This CDR3 is CACDTPVTGGPYTDKLIF. The CDR3 bases are TGTGCCTGTGACACCCCTGTTACTGGGGGACCTTACACCGATAAACTCATCTTT. The rearrangement joins TRDV2 to TRDJ1; 9 bases fit TRDD3. As TCRdb names no J gene, one was assigned here on the basis of a DNA match to germline. V trimming: 0 bases; J trimming: 0 bases; junction bases outside the gene matches: 10. The length of the CDR3 is 18 residues. Looked up from germline, CDR1 is GEAIGNYY and CDR2 is EKD.

For this clone: TCRdb has a much larger clone's protein, which differs at residue 12 from the translation of this DNA, likely because of a read error; what is shown is the protein translated from the DNA. The V and J genes are TRDV2 and TRDJ1, with 10 bases lining up with TRDD3. TCRdb lists no J gene, so it was determined here by aligning the DNA to germline. Germline V gene sequence: CDR1 GEAIGNYY, CDR2 EKD. V lost 3 bases and J lost 0; bases outside the gene matches: 18. There are 20 residues in the CDR3. Here the CDR3 DNA reads TGTGCCTGTGACTCAGCGTCACGTACTGGGGGATGCGCGAACACCGATAAACTCATCTTT. It codes for CACDSASRTGGCANTDKLIF.

This clone has just a few counts. The TCRdb record carries a much larger clone's protein, which differs from this DNA's translation at residue 14; a read error is the likely cause, and the protein listed here is the DNA translation. V gene assignment gives TRDV1, but the J gene was left uncalled; TRDD3 is the table's D call and was not checked against the DNA. Germline lookup yields CDR1 TSWWSYY and CDR2 QGS. There are 16 residues in the CDR3. The DNA of the CDR3 is TGTGCTCTTGGGAATAACTGGGGGATACACGTCGATAAACCCATCTTT. It encodes CALGNNWGIHVDKPIF.

Points on this clone: The TCRdb protein, from a much larger clone, departs from this DNA's translation at residue 4, likely by read error; the protein shown derives from the DNA. The rearrangement joins TRDV1 to TRDJ1; no clear D gene. The J gene is absent in TCRdb and was assigned here via DNA matching to germline. The V and J ends lost 6 bases and 0 bases respectively, with 8 bases between them. CDR3 length: 13 residues. CDR1 TSWWSYY and CDR2 QGS come from the germline V gene. The CDR3 nucleotides read TGTGCTCTTGGATTCCCATACACCGATAAACTCATCTTT. Its translation: CALGFPYTDKLIF.

This clone has more than one count but fewer than ten. Since a far larger clone is one base different, this is likely a read error. The sample holds other DNA sequences that translate to the same CDR3. The J gene is uncalled and the V gene is TRDV1; the table's D call, TRDD3, was not checked against the DNA. The germline V gene encodes CDR1 TSWWSYY and CDR2 QGS. This CDR3 comprises 19 residues. The CDR3 DNA is TGTGCTCTTGGGGAAAAGGCTCCTACGCTGGGGGATACGGCCGATAAGCTCATCTTT. This gives the protein CALGEKAPTLGDTADKLIF.

Of note for this clone: With only one base between it and a far larger clone, this is likely a read error. The sample carries other DNA sequences with the same CDR3. The chain couples TRDV1 to TRDJ2; D is tentatively TRDD2 or TRDD3 (5 bases each). CDR1 is TSWWSYY, CDR2 QGS, per germline. The CDR3 covers 23 residues. The CDR3 coding sequence is TGTGCTCTTGGGGAACTGTTGCCTCTCCTATACTACTTGGGGCCCTCTTTGACAGCTCAACTCTTCTTT. Translating it yields CALGELLPLLYYLGPSLTAQLFF.

As regards this clone: The protein in TCRdb stems from a much larger clone and differs at residue 6 from this DNA's translation, likely a read error; here the protein is translated from the DNA. The CDR3 DNA sequence: TGTGCTCTTGGGGATCAGAGGGGACTCCGCCTTATTCCTGGGGTTTACACCGATAAGCTCATCTTT. It specifies CALGDQRGLRLIPGVYTDKLIF. The chain carries TRDV1 and TRDJ1; TRDD3 might be the D (6 bases). Germline CDR1 is TSWWSYY and CDR2 is QGS. This CDR3 comprises 22 residues.

About this clone itself: A single base is all that separates this from a far larger clone, so a read error is likely. Other DNA sequences in the same sample also yield this CDR3. The chain combines TRDV1 with TRDJ1; a possible D gene is TRDD3 (6 bases). The CDR3 length is 19 residues. The germline gives CDR1 TSWWSYY, CDR2 QGS. V gave up 2 bases and J gave up 1 base, with 23 bases separating them. CDR3 amino acids: CALGESPIGGDTSTDKLIF. CDR3 bases: TGTGCTCTTGGGGAATCGCCAATCGGGGGGGACACATCCACCGATAAACTCATCTTT.

This clone was counted at least ten times. The TCRdb protein, from a much larger clone, departs from this DNA's translation at residue 10, likely by read error; the protein shown derives from the DNA. V gene TRDV1 combines with J gene TRDJ1; D is ambiguous. The CDR3 is 17 amino acids. V was shortened by 5 bases and J by 1 base, with 20 bases between the two germline ends. Germline lookup yields CDR1 TSWWSYY and CDR2 QGS. CDR3 residues: CALGSIRGWEVTDKLIF. The CDR3 DNA follows: TGTGCTCTTGGGTCAATTCGAGGGTGGGAGGTCACCGATAAACTCATCTTT.